This T cell receptor (beta chain) was captured by sequencing in a study of response to subunit inactivated influenza vaccine. One entry per CDR3 protein results from TCRdb running MiXCR on the RT-PCR reads. The sample has under 950,000 distinct CDR3 sequences, 20% to 25% seen once. Trimming stripped 7 bases from V and 2 bases from J, with 19 bases between. CDR1 MNHEY and CDR2 SMNVEV come from the germline V gene (reference sequence). This CDR3 has 16 amino acids. On this clonotype itself: No antigen is known for it.

The study's findings and limits: Every seasonal influenza vaccination brings in few new T cells, the authors suggested.

Sequenced material: PBMCs from blood, taken 4 to 6 days after vaccination. This chain uses TRBV27 with TRBJ2-3; tentatively, D is TRBD2 (5 bases). The clonotype originates from a man in his fifties who received an inactivated influenza vaccine. The DNA for the CDR3 is TGTGCCAGCATCATGGTGTCTCGGGGAAACACAGATACGCAGTATTTT. It is translated as CASIMVSRGNTDTQYF.